These 2 T cell receptor beta chains were all obtained from the same sample, sequenced in a study of blood T cell repertoires in COVID-19. This table comes from immunoSEQ multiplex PCR, and its TCRdb copy is limited to in-frame clones, with some not included. The sample carries tens of thousands of clones, about 74% recorded once. The sample comprised peripheral blood. The origin of the receptors is a man between 65 and 85 years old with COVID-19, enrolled during active disease.

The chain joins TRBV6-2 or TRBV6-3 to TRBJ1-1, with D unclear. The length of the CDR3 is 14 residues. CDR1 is MNHEY, CDR2 SVGEGT, per germline. The V end lost 2 bases, the J end lost 1 base, and 8 bases lay between the germline ends. The CDR3 loop reads CASSYRGWNTEAFF. The CDR3 DNA sequence: TGTGCCAGCAGTTACAGAGGGTGGAACACTGAAGCTTTCTTT.

The chain combines TRBV19 with TRBJ2-3, with 9 positions matching TRBD2. Germline values: CDR1 LNHDA, CDR2 SQIVND (reference sequence). J lost 5 bases, V lost 5 bases, and 8 bases had no gene match. The CDR3 is 15 amino acids. The CDR3 reads CASSFSGSGGDTQYF. The DNA for the CDR3 is TGTGCCAGTAGTTTTAGCGGGAGTGGCGGAGATACGCAGTATTTT.